These 13 T cell receptor beta chains originate from one sample sequenced in a study of CD8+ T cells in alopecia areata. Isolated RNA was reverse transcribed into cDNA used as the sequencing template. The data were produced by immunoSEQ multiplex PCR, yet TCRdb's version contains in-frame clones alone and is incomplete. The sample has roughly 150,000 clones, 50% to 60% seen once. The specimen was CD4+ T cells sorted from blood. The origin of the receptors is a human donor in good health.

The chain is built from TRBV18 and TRBJ2-5; D is unclear. V lost 6 bases, J lost 3 bases, and 8 bases lay in between. The CDR3 is made up of 12 amino acids. Germline V gene lookup returns CDR1 KGHSH and CDR2 LQKENI. This chain's CDR3 is CASSPQKETQYF. The DNA for the CDR3 is TGTGCCAGCTCCCCCCAAAAAGAGACCCAGTACTTC.

This chain connects TRBV30 to TRBJ2-5, with 9 positions matching TRBD2. Losses at the gene ends were 1 base for V and 5 bases for J; bases not matched to a gene: 5. This CDR3 contains 14 residues. Per the germline V gene, CDR1 is GTSNPN and CDR2 is SVGIG (reference sequence). CDR3 protein: CAWSELAGHETQYF. Here the CDR3 DNA reads TGTGCCTGGAGTGAACTAGCGGGTCACGAGACCCAGTACTTC.

V and J are TRBV25-1 and TRBJ2-7; no firm D call. V was shortened by 3 bases and J by 0 bases, with 6 bases between the two germline ends. The CDR3 covers 13 residues. Germline values: CDR1 MGHDK, CDR2 SYGVNS. Written as DNA, the CDR3 is TGTGCCAGCAGTGACCAGAGCTCCTACGAGCAGTACTTC. Translated: CASSDQSSYEQYF.

The chain combines TRBV6-1 with TRBJ1-5; the D is unclear. Germline CDR1 MNHNS, CDR2 SASEGT. V dropped 6 bases and J dropped 5 bases, with 11 bases sitting between them. The CDR3 is made up of 13 amino acids. The CDR3 is CASRAGLDQPQHF. The DNA of the CDR3 is TGTGCCAGCAGGGCGGGCCTAGATCAGCCCCAGCATTTT.

There are a few counts of this clone. This chain joins TRBV19 and TRBJ1-1, with D maybe TRBD1 (6 bases). The V gene's germline CDR1 is LNHDA and CDR2 SQIVND (reference sequence). The ends were cut back, 5 bases at V and 2 bases at J, with 9 bases in the middle. The CDR3 is 13 amino acids. The DNA for the CDR3 is TGTGCCAGTAGTGGGGGCAACAACACTGAAGCTTTCTTT. Protein: CASSGGNNTEAFF.

There are a few counts of this clone. The chain combines TRBV15 with TRBJ2-1; either TRBD1 or TRBD2 may supply D (5 bases each). Germline V CDR1 and CDR2: LNHNV, YYDKDF (reference sequence). V lost 0 bases to trimming and J lost 9 bases, with 12 bases between them. This CDR3 has 14 amino acids. The CDR3 DNA reads as TGTGCCACCAGCAGAGAAGGGACGGCTAGTGAGCAGTTCTTC. Translated: CATSREGTASEQFF.

This chain links TRBV6-5 with TRBJ2-1; TRBD1 agrees at 11 bases. The CDR3 is 14 amino acids. From germline, CDR1 is MNHEY and CDR2 SVGAGI. V lost 8 bases to trimming and J lost 1 base; unmatched junction nucleotides: 1. CDR3 coding DNA: TGTGCCAGCGGGGACAGGGGGTCCTACAATGAGCAGTTCTTC. This translates into CASGDRGSYNEQFF.

In regard to this clone: This sample also contains other DNA sequences that code for the same CDR3. This chain uses TRBV6-5 with TRBJ2-3, with 8 bases fitting TRBD2. The germline V gene has CDR1 MNHEY and CDR2 SVGAGI. V lost 4 bases, J lost 0 bases, and 3 bases stayed unmatched. The CDR3 sequence is 15 residues long. The CDR3 coding sequence is TGTGCCAGCAGTTTCGCTAGCGGGAGCACAGATACGCAGTATTTT. This sequence encodes CASSFASGSTDTQYF.

The V call is TRBV27, the J call TRBJ1-2, with D perhaps TRBD1 (6 bases). V was pared by 6 bases and J by 4 bases, with 12 bases between. This CDR3 comprises 13 residues. Germline V gene lookup returns CDR1 MNHEY and CDR2 SMNVEV (reference sequence). The CDR3 here is CASRADSRYGYTF. CDR3 coding DNA: TGTGCCAGCAGGGCGGACAGCCGCTATGGCTACACCTTC.

This clone has only a few counts. The DNA of the CDR3 is TGTGCCAGCAGCACTCTAGCGGGAGGTGGCGAGCAGTACTTC. Its protein product is CASSTLAGGGEQYF. This chain joins TRBV9 and TRBJ2-7, with 11 bases lining up with TRBD2. V lost 4 bases, J lost 6 bases, and 6 bases stayed unmatched. Germline CDR1 reads SGDLS; CDR2 reads YYNGEE. The CDR3 contains 14 residues.

The genes are TRBV6-6 and TRBJ2-5, with TRBD2 as a possible D gene (6 bases). This CDR3 comprises 12 residues. Germline lookup yields CDR1 MNHNY and CDR2 SVGAGI (reference sequence). Deletions cut 5 bases from V and 5 bases from J, with 9 bases between. The CDR3 region has the DNA TGTGCCAGCAGTCCAGGAGGGGAGACCCAGTACTTC. Protein: CASSPGGETQYF.

The chain recombines TRBV5-4 with TRBJ2-1; a weak D match, TRBD1 (6 bases). The germline gives CDR1 SGHNT, CDR2 YYREEE (reference sequence). The CDR3 consists of 19 residues. The V gene lost 6 bases and the J gene lost 6 bases, with 31 bases spanning the gap. In DNA, the CDR3 is TGTGCCAGCATCCCGGCCGGTTACAGAGCTAGGGGGAGTATCAATGAGCAGTTCTTC. Its protein product is CASIPAGYRARGSINEQFF. The whole variable domain, remainder taken from reference TRBV5-4 and TRBJ2-1, is ETGVTQSPTHLIKTRGQQVTLRCSSQSGHNTVSWYQQALGQGPQFIFQYYREEENGRGNFPPRFSGLQFPNYSSELNVNALELDDSALYLCASIPAGYRARGSINEQFFGPGTRLTVL.

This clone showed up just a few times. V and J are TRBV4-2 and TRBJ2-1; D unclear. The CDR3 sequence is 16 residues long. The V gene lost 2 bases and the J gene lost 0 bases, with 11 bases spanning the gap. Germline V lookup: CDR1 LGHNA, CDR2 YNFKEQ. The DNA for the CDR3 is TGTGCCAGCAGCCAAAAACAGCCTAGCTCCTACAATGAGCAGTTCTTC. It codes for CASSQKQPSSYNEQFF.